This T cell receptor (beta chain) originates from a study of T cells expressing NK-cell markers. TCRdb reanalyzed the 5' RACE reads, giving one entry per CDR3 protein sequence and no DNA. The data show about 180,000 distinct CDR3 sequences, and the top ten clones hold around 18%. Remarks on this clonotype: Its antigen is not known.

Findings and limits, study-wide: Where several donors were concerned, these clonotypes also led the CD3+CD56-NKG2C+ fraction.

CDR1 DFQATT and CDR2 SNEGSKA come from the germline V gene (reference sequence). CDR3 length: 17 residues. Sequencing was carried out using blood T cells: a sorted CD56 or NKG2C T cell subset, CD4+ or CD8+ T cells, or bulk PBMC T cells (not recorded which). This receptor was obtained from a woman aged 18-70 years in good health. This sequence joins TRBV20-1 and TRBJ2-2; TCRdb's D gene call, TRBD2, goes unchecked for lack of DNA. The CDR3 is CSAPHSDSHTTTGELFF.